This record looks at one T cell receptor beta chain sequence and its context. This specimen comes from a study of human T cells and chemical hapten exposure. Time point specified: patch test 1, 2 weeks after DPC sensitization. Treatment given: therapeutic diphenylcyclopropenone sensitization with weekly scalp DPC. Each CDR3 protein gets one entry after TCRdb re-called the RACE reads with MiXCR. The sample yields more than 150,000 distinct CDR3 sequences, about 14% seen once. Per germline, CDR1 LNHDA and CDR2 SQIVND (reference sequence). CDR3 length: 15 amino acids. V was cut by 3 bases and J by 3 bases, with 11 bases left in between.

Sequenced here: whole blood, sampled in connection with sensitization to the hapten diphenylcyclopropenone (DPC). This clonotype was sampled from a woman aged 25 to 39 with alopecia areata. Some clones in this sample may be carry-over from other donors' samples. The J gene is TRBJ1-4, the V gene TRBV19; D remains ambiguous. CDR3 DNA sequence: TGTGCCAGTAGTATCCTAAGGACGGCTAATGAAAAACTGTTTTTT. It is translated as CASSILRTANEKLFF.